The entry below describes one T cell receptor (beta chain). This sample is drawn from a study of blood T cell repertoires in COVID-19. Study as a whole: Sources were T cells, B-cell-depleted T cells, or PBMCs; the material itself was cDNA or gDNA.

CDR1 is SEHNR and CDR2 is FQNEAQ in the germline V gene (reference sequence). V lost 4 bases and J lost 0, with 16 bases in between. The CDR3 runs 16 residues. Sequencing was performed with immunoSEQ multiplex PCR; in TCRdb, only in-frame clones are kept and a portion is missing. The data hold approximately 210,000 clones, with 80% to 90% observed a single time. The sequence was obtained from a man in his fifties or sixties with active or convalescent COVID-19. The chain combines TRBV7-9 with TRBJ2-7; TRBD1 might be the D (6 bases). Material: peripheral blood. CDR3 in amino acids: CASSSSDRRSSYEQYF. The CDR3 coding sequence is TGTGCCAGCAGCTCCTCCGACAGGAGGAGCTCCTACGAGCAGTACTTC.